Shown below are 28 T cell receptor beta chains from a single sample sequenced in a study of neurological immune-mediated disorders. As to time point: technical triplicate 1. TCRdb called the 5' RACE reads again in MiXCR, with one record for every CDR3 protein. The sample contains 40,000 or so distinct CDR3 sequences, around 10% of which appear only once. The sample consisted of PBMCs. These receptors all come from a man aged 55 to 70 with HTLV-1-associated myelopathy (HAM/TSP).

This clonotype has a count of ten or more. The chain recombines TRBV5-1 with TRBJ1-4, with D perhaps TRBD1 (5 bases). The length of the CDR3 is 16 residues. In germline, CDR1 is SGHRS, CDR2 YFSETQ. V shed 3 bases and J shed 5 bases, with 17 bases lying between them. Here the CDR3 reads CASSYFSGPSNEKLFF. Written as DNA, the CDR3 is TGCGCCAGCAGCTATTTTTCGGGACCGTCAAATGAAAAACTGTTTTTT.

There are many counts of this clonotype. The chain has TRBV29-1 and TRBJ2-6; 9 bases are shared with TRBD1. This CDR3 comprises 17 residues. V shed 1 base, J shed 0 bases, and the junction held 4 bases outside the gene matches. The germline gives CDR1 SQVTM, CDR2 ANQGSEA. Written as DNA, the CDR3 is TGCAGCGTTGAAGGGGACAGGGCAAGCTCTGGGGCCAACGTCCTGACTTTC. It translates to CSVEGDRASSGANVLTF.

This clonotype was observed a handful of times. The rearrangement links TRBV11-1 to TRBJ1-1; D perhaps matches TRBD1 (5 bases). V was trimmed by 2 bases and J by 6 bases, leaving 13 bases between them. The CDR3 consists of 14 residues. Germline CDR1 is SGHAT and CDR2 is FQDESV (reference sequence). DNA for the CDR3: TGTGCCAGCAGCTTATGGGACCAGGCGGCTGAAGCTTTCTTT. Protein sequence: CASSLWDQAAEAFF.

Details on this clonotype: No DNA is shown, since the ends of the CDR3 on it are uncertain; the CDR3 is the one TCRdb lists. The rearrangement links TRBV7-2 to TRBJ2-4; the table's TRBD2 call for D was not verified on the DNA. The CDR3 length equals 21 residues, ends included. Germline V gene sequence: CDR1 SGHTA, CDR2 FQGNSA. The CDR3 here is CASSFYICSASIGGAKNIQYF.

This clonotype came up a few times. V usage is TRBV12-3 or TRBV12-4 and J usage is TRBJ2-1, with no clear D. This CDR3 has 15 amino acids. Trimming shortened V by 1 base and J by 5 bases, and 12 bases separated the two germline ends. The CDR3 nucleotides read TGTGCCAGCAGTTTAGGGTTTGTCAGCAACAATGAGCAGTTCTTC. The encoded protein is CASSLGFVSNNEQFF.

This clonotype came up many times. The CDR3 coding sequence is TGTGCCAGCAGCCCGAGTGCCCTGGGGGCCCAGGGACAGGGGAATCTGTTTTTT. It codes for CASSPSALGAQGQGNLFF. The chain combines TRBV3-1 with TRBJ1-4, with TRBD1 identical over 10 bases. CDR3 length: 18 residues. V was clipped by 4 bases and J by 14 bases; unmatched bases: 22. Germline V gene lookup returns CDR1 LGHDT and CDR2 YNNKEL (reference sequence).

This clonotype was observed at least ten times. The V call is TRBV5-1, the J call TRBJ2-7; 8 bases align to TRBD2. The J segment lost 2 bases and the V segment lost 4 bases, leaving 5 bases of the junction unmatched. CDR3 length: 14 residues. Germline values: CDR1 SGHRS, CDR2 YFSETQ. The CDR3 region is CASSPAGVPYEQYF. The CDR3 DNA follows: TGCGCCAGCAGCCCAGCGGGAGTCCCCTACGAGCAGTACTTC.

This clonotype was recorded many times. The V and J genes are TRBV12-3 or TRBV12-4 and TRBJ1-1; possible D gene TRBD1, 5 bases. The CDR3 runs 15 residues. V was pared by 2 bases and J by 0 bases, with 10 bases between. CDR3 amino acids: CASSLIGGLNTEAFF. In nucleotides, the CDR3 is TGTGCCAGCAGTTTAATTGGGGGATTGAACACTGAAGCTTTCTTT.

This clonotype was recorded many times. The V and J genes are TRBV6-1 and TRBJ2-7; D may be TRBD1 or TRBD2 (5 bases each). V was trimmed by 5 bases and J by 5 bases, leaving 16 bases between them. Germline CDR1 reads MNHNS; CDR2 reads SASEGT. This CDR3 comprises 14 residues. The DNA for the CDR3 is TGTGCCAGCAGTATCCGGGACCAGGACCACGAGCAGTACTTC. It translates to CASSIRDQDHEQYF.

This clonotype was seen repeatedly, ten times or more. This sequence joins TRBV12-3 or TRBV12-4 and TRBJ2-7, with D hard to call. The CDR3 loop spans 12 amino acids. Trimming took off 5 bases at V and 6 bases at J, with 11 bases between the two ends. The CDR3 sequence: CASSRAGGEQYF. The CDR3 coding sequence is TGTGCCAGCAGTAGGGCCGGCGGCGAGCAGTACTTC.

This clonotype was seen many times. The chain employs TRBV4-2 and TRBJ1-4, with D tentatively TRBD1 (6 bases). Per the germline V gene, CDR1 is LGHNA and CDR2 is YNFKEQ. CDR3 size: 14 residues. V was trimmed by 3 bases and J by 8 bases, leaving 13 bases between them. In DNA form, the CDR3 reads TGTGCCAGCAGCCAGGTCGGACAGATGGAAAAACTGTTTTTT. Residues: CASSQVGQMEKLFF.

This clonotype was observed at least ten times. J is TRBJ2-1 and V is TRBV5-1; D is perhaps TRBD1 (5 bases). V was trimmed by 0 bases and J by 8 bases, leaving 9 bases between them. Germline CDR1 and CDR2: SGHRS and YFSETQ. The CDR3 extends over 13 amino acids. The chain's CDR3 is CASSLARAHEQFF. The CDR3 coding sequence is TGCGCCAGCAGCTTGGCCAGGGCCCATGAGCAGTTCTTC.

Ten or more counts support this clonotype. The chain combines TRBV7-9 with TRBJ1-5; D uncertain. Trimming removed 5 bases at V and 4 bases at J, with 9 bases between. This CDR3 has 13 residues. The V gene's germline CDR1 is SEHNR and CDR2 FQNEAQ (reference sequence). This CDR3 reads CASSLSSNQPQHF. The CDR3 nucleotides read TGTGCCAGCAGCCTTTCCTCAAATCAGCCCCAGCATTTT.

This clonotype was recorded at least ten times. J is TRBJ2-1 and V is TRBV20-1; 7 bases map to TRBD2. The V segment lost 2 bases and the J segment 0 bases; nucleotides outside the gene matches: 7. The CDR3 runs 16 residues. Germline CDR1 is DFQATT and CDR2 is SNEGSKA (reference sequence). The DNA for the CDR3 is TGCAGTGCTAGAAAGGTCCTAGCGGCCTCCTACAATGAGCAGTTCTTC. Its translation is CSARKVLAASYNEQFF.

This sequence joins TRBV12-3 or TRBV12-4 and TRBJ2-2; TRBD1 matches 8 bases. The CDR3 length is 17 residues. V trimming: 6 bases; J trimming: 5 bases; junction bases outside the gene matches: 14. CDR3 sequence: CASSLGQGATVTGELFF. CDR3 DNA sequence: TGTGCCAGCAGCCTCGGGCAGGGGGCGACCGTAACCGGGGAGCTGTTTTTT.

The table lists this clonotype with many counts. The chain is built from TRBV6-5 and TRBJ1-2; 8 nucleotides agree with TRBD1. The germline gives CDR1 MNHEY, CDR2 SVGAGI. Losses at the gene ends were 10 bases for V and 8 bases for J; bases not matched to a gene: 9. This CDR3 comprises 12 residues. The CDR3 DNA reads as TGTGCCACCTCGGACAGGGCGAGGGGCTACACCTTC. Protein: CATSDRARGYTF.

In this sample, this clonotype turned up many times. The chain joins TRBV6-6 to TRBJ2-2, with 8 bases that match TRBD2. V was clipped by 2 bases and J by 5 bases; unmatched bases: 1. CDR3 size: 14 residues. From germline, CDR1 is MNHNY and CDR2 SVGAGI (reference sequence). The CDR3 here is CASSYERETGELFF. The CDR3 nucleotides read TGTGCCAGCAGTTACGAGCGGGAGACCGGGGAGCTGTTTTTT.

This clonotype was recorded many times. This chain connects TRBV3-1 to TRBJ2-3; D not resolved. V lost 0 bases, J lost 2 bases, and 6 bases lay in between. Germline assignment: CDR1 LGHDT and CDR2 YNNKEL (reference sequence). This CDR3 spans 14 amino acids. CDR3 sequence (DNA): TGTGCCAGCAGCCAAGACTCAGTCACAGATACGCAGTATTTT. This codes for CASSQDSVTDTQYF.

Many counts were recorded for this clonotype. The gene calls are TRBV19 and TRBJ2-3; D ambiguous. CDR1 is LNHDA, CDR2 SQIVND, per germline (reference sequence). The CDR3 is 14 amino acids. V was pared by 6 bases and J by 0 bases, with 10 bases between. In DNA, the CDR3 is TGTGCCAGTAGCGAGAGTTCTAGCACAGATACGCAGTATTTT. Encoded protein: CASSESSSTDTQYF.

This clonotype came up many times. The CDR3 nucleotides are TGTGCCAGCAGCTTGCCTTCAGAGACCCAGTACTTC. Protein product: CASSLPSETQYF. The chain couples TRBV5-6 to TRBJ2-5; D gene uncertain. CDR1 and CDR2 (germline): SGHDT, YYEEEE. The CDR3 has 12 amino acids. The V end lost 1 base, the J end lost 4 bases, and 5 bases lay between the germline ends. The whole variable domain, remainder taken from reference TRBV5-6 and TRBJ2-5, is DAGVTQSPTHLIKTRGQQVTLRCSPKSGHDTVSWYQQALGQGPQFIFQYYEEEERQRGNFPDRFSGHQFPNYSSELNVNALLLGDSALYLCASSLPSETQYFGPGTRLLVL.

This clonotype was counted ten times or more. The V call is TRBV27, the J call TRBJ1-4; 7 bases are shared with TRBD1. Germline V gene lookup returns CDR1 MNHEY and CDR2 SMNVEV (reference sequence). The CDR3 extends over 17 amino acids. The V and J ends lost 0 bases and 8 bases, in that order; junction bases with no gene match: 12. The CDR3 spells CASSLSGGLTGREKLFF. CDR3 nucleotides: TGTGCCAGCAGTTTATCGGGGGGATTGACAGGGCGGGAAAAACTGTTTTTT.

This clonotype was detected ten times or more. The genes are TRBV5-1 and TRBJ1-2; 8 bases match TRBD1. The CDR3 runs to 15 residues. Germline V gene data show CDR1 as SGHRS and CDR2 as YFSETQ. The junction had 8 bases not matched to a gene; V was cut back by 4 bases and J by 3 bases. The CDR3: CASSLLQGEDYGYTF. The CDR3, as DNA: TGCGCCAGCAGCCTACTACAGGGGGAGGACTATGGCTACACCTTC.

This clonotype has a count of ten or more. The CDR3 region has the DNA TGTGCCAGCTCACCACAGAGGACTACAGGGAACACCATATATTTT. The encoded protein is CASSPQRTTGNTIYF. The rearrangement links TRBV18 to TRBJ1-3, with a tentative D call TRBD1 (6 bases). The germline V and J ends were trimmed by 1 base and 7 bases, with 14 bases remaining between them. The CDR3 runs 15 residues. Germline assignment: CDR1 KGHSH and CDR2 LQKENI. Full variable domain (rest looked up from reference TRBV18 and TRBJ1-3): NAGVMQNPRHLVRRRGQEARLRCSPMKGHSHVYWYRQLPEEGLKFMVYLQKENIIDESGMPKERFSAEFPKEGPSILRIQQVVRGDSAAYFCASSPQRTTGNTIYFGEGSWLTVV.

This clonotype was detected many times. This sequence joins TRBV9 and TRBJ2-2, with D maybe TRBD1 (5 bases). Germline CDR1 reads SGDLS; CDR2 reads YYNGEE. Trimming removed 0 bases from V and 8 bases from J, with 17 bases in between. This CDR3 comprises 16 residues. Here the CDR3 reads CASSVGWAGLSGELFF. In DNA form, the CDR3 reads TGTGCCAGCAGCGTAGGGTGGGCAGGGCTGTCTGGGGAGCTGTTTTTT.

At least ten counts were recorded for this clonotype. This sequence joins TRBV6-2 or TRBV6-3 and TRBJ1-1; TRBD1 agrees at 7 bases. Germline V gene lookup returns CDR1 MNHEY and CDR2 SVGEGT. This CDR3 has 15 residues. The junction had 7 bases not matched to a gene; V was cut back by 6 bases and J by 0 bases. DNA of the CDR3: TGTGCCAGCAGAGGGGGCAGGAGGATGAACACTGAAGCTTTCTTT. The encoded protein is CASRGGRRMNTEAFF.

This clonotype was observed many times. The V call is TRBV29-1, the J call TRBJ2-2; D is undetermined. This CDR3 has 11 amino acids. Trimming took 7 bases from V and 1 from J, leaving 4 bases between them. Germline assignment: CDR1 SQVTM and CDR2 ANQGSEA. CDR3 in amino acids: CSGQNTGELFF. The CDR3 DNA sequence: TGCAGCGGGCAGAACACCGGGGAGCTGTTTTTT.

At least ten counts were recorded for this clonotype. J is TRBJ2-1 and V is TRBV20-1; D call uncertain. This CDR3 spans 13 amino acids. V lost 1 base to trimming and J lost 7 bases, with 11 bases between them. In germline, CDR1 is DFQATT, CDR2 SNEGSKA (reference sequence). CDR3 loop: CSARGRAGNEQFF. CDR3 in DNA: TGCAGTGCTAGAGGGCGTGCAGGAAATGAGCAGTTCTTC.

This clonotype has at least ten counts. V usage is TRBV7-2 and J usage is TRBJ2-2, with D perhaps TRBD1 or TRBD2 (5 bases each). This CDR3 has 15 residues. Germline values: CDR1 SGHTA, CDR2 FQGNSA. Between the trimmed V and J ends, which lost 1 base and 1 base, there was a span of 7 bases. CDR3 amino acids: CASSLGGMNTGELFF. The CDR3 coding sequence is TGTGCCAGCAGCTTAGGGGGGATGAACACCGGGGAGCTGTTTTTT.